The 5 T cell receptor beta chains in this list originate from one sample, sequenced in a study of blood T cell repertoires in COVID-19 (TCRdb year 2020). Libraries were constructed by the immunoSEQ multiplex PCR assay. In TCRdb, the immuneACCESS table is reduced to in-frame sequences with V and J assigned. These tables do not hold every clone; where another copy was compared, an unresolved V gene accounts for under half, and the others remain unexplained. The sample table records 150,000 to 250,000 clones; around four fifths of these occur just once. The biggest ten clones account for about 6.9% of the sample. Sequencing was carried out using peripheral blood. The receptors stem from a human donor with acute or convalescent COVID-19. The donor label of this sample is uncertain.

The V call is TRBV12-3 or TRBV12-4, the J call TRBJ2-6, with unresolved D. The V end lost 7 bases, the J end lost 1 base, and 5 bases lay between the germline ends. CDR3 length: 13 residues. The CDR3 sequence: CASILSGANVLTF. As DNA, the CDR3 is TGTGCCAGCATTCTATCTGGGGCCAACGTCCTGACTTTC.

At least ten counts were recorded for this clone. This chain uses TRBV10-1 with TRBJ2-3, with 8 bases aligning to TRBD2. Germline V gene data show CDR1 as WNHNN and CDR2 as SYGVQD (reference sequence). The CDR3 totals 17 residues. V trimming: 6 bases; J trimming: 1 base; junction bases outside the gene matches: 12. Here the CDR3 reads CASSPLGRAGGTDTQYF. Here the CDR3 DNA reads TGCGCCAGCAGCCCATTGGGTCGAGCGGGAGGCACAGATACGCAGTATTTT.

The V and J genes are TRBV7-3 and TRBJ2-5; D may be TRBD2 (5 bases). The CDR3 extends over 13 amino acids. Germline CDR1 reads SGHTA; CDR2 reads FQGTGA. V was cut by 3 bases and J by 1 base, with 6 bases left in between. This CDR3 reads CASSFGVQETQYF. DNA for the CDR3: TGTGCCAGCAGCTTCGGGGTCCAAGAGACCCAGTACTTC.

V and J are TRBV10-3 and TRBJ1-2, with TRBD1 matching over 8 bases. The CDR3 is made up of 14 amino acids. Per the germline V gene, CDR1 is ENHRY and CDR2 is SYGVKD. Losses at the gene ends were 9 bases for V and 5 bases for J; bases not matched to a gene: 11. Here the CDR3 reads CAIGLDRAMYGYTF. The CDR3 DNA follows: TGTGCCATTGGCTTGGACAGGGCGATGTATGGCTACACCTTC.

CDR3 nucleotide sequence: TGTGCCAGCAGTCCCGTAGGCGGGGGCAGATTCAATGAGCAGTTCTTC. Its protein product is CASSPVGGGRFNEQFF. The chain couples TRBV27 to TRBJ2-1; tentatively, D is TRBD2 (7 bases). The germline gives CDR1 MNHEY, CDR2 SMNVEV (reference sequence). V dropped 5 bases and J dropped 6 bases, with 20 bases sitting between them. This CDR3 has 16 residues.